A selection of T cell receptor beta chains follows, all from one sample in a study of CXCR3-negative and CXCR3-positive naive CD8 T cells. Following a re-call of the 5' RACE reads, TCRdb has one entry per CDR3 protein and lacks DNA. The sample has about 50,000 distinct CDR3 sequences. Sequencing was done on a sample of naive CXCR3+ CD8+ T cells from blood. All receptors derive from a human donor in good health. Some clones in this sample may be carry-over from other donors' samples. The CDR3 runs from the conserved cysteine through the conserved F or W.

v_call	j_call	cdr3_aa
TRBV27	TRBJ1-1	CASIVGPEAFF
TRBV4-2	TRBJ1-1	CASSQNSGVMNTEAFF
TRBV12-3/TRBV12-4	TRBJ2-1	CASSSGTSAYNEQFF
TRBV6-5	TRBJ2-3	CASSLLFTDTQYF
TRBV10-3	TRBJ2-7	CAISERGITGRDPYEQYF
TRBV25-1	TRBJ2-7	CASSDLAVSSAYEQYF
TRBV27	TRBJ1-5	CASSLVYNQPQHF
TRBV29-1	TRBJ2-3	CSLRQADTDTQYF
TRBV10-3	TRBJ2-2	CAISAGDGTGELFF
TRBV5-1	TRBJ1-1	CASSSPAEAFF
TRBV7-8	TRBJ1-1	CASSSAGPPLTEAFF
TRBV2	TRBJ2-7	CASNDPGLAGEQYF
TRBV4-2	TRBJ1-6	CASSQHSTANNSPLHF
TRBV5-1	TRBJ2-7	CASSGAQPYEQYF
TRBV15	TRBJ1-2	CATSSQPDYGYTF
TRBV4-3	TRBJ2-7	CASSQGGTGYEQYF
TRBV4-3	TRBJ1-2	CASSVRDSADYGYTF
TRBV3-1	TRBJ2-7	CASSPLKDWTDPYEQYF
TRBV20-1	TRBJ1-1	CSARDPSVGGPDTEAFF
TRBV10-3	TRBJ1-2	CAISGGGLDYGYTF
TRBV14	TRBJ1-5	CASSQWGNQPQHF
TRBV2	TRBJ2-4	CASSEYGGGAGKAKNIQYF
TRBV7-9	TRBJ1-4	CASSELPGHSTEKLFF
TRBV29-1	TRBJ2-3	CSVAGAGPRLDTQYF
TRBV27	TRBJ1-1	CASSFDREKSANTEAFF
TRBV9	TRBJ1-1	CASSPSNRGTEAFF
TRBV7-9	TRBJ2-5	CASRAVMLETQYF
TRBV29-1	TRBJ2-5	CSVEESGGETQYF
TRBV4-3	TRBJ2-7	CASSQDESYEQYF